This T cell receptor beta chain was sequenced during a study of blood T cell repertoires in COVID-19. Germline CDR1 reads LNHDA; CDR2 reads SQIVND (reference sequence). CDR3 size: 13 residues. The V end was cut by 2 bases, the J end by 8 bases, with 12 bases between. Clinical history reported by participants formed the basis on which cohorts were assigned. In the original analysis: For nucleated cells, counts were estimated from reference gene primer amplification. The table came from immunoSEQ multiplex PCR; TCRdb's copy has only in-frame clones and leaves some out. That table supplies the V and J calls and clone size; D and trimming were determined from the DNA. The sample carries around 180,000 clones, more than 65% recorded once.

This sequence was found in a woman aged 50 to 60 with acute COVID-19. The sequenced material came from PBMCs or T cells enriched from blood (not recorded which). The rearrangement links TRBV19 to TRBJ1-2; tentative D call: TRBD1 (5 bases). The CDR3 bases are TGTGCCAGTAGTATACCAGGGCTACGGGGCTACACCTTC. Its protein is CASSIPGLRGYTF.